These T cell receptor beta chains were read from a single sample in a study of blood T cell repertoires in COVID-19. Sequenced by immunoSEQ multiplex PCR; TCRdb stores in-frame clones only, minus some. Of over 150,000 clones listed, 70% to 90% are singletons. Sequenced: peripheral blood. These receptors were collected from a woman older than 75 with COVID-19, enrolled during active disease. Both conserved end residues are part of each CDR3. A D gene is named only where the DNA matches it firmly. Not every row has a clone size; where given, it reads once, few, many or a size class.

V	size	D	J	length	CDR3	DNA
TRBV7-6	NA	TRBD1	TRBJ2-2	14	CAIRQGIDTGELFF	TGTGCGATCAGACAGGGGATTGACACCGGGGAGCTGTTTTTT
TRBV6-5	NA	NA	TRBJ1-5	15	CAAGGLTSSNQPQHF	TGTGCCGCCGGCGGTTTGACGAGTAGCAATCAGCCCCAGCATTTT
TRBV3-1/TRBV3-2	NA	NA	TRBJ1-1	12	CASSQGTAEAFF	TGTGCCAGCAGCCAAGGGACAGCGGAAGCTTTCTTT
TRBV29-1	NA	TRBD1	TRBJ1-5	13	CSVKTGRNQPQHF	TGCAGCGTTAAGACAGGGCGAAATCAGCCCCAGCATTTT
TRBV19	NA	TRBD1	TRBJ1-5	18	CASSINSGQVRLNQPQHF	TGTGCCAGTAGTATAAATTCGGGACAGGTACGTCTCAATCAGCCCCAGCATTTT
TRBV5-1	NA	NA	TRBJ1-1	13	CASSGTGTTEAFF	TGCGCCAGCAGCGGCACAGGGACGACTGAAGCTTTCTTT
TRBV11-3	once	TRBD1	TRBJ2-7	15	CASSFSGTGSYEQYF	TGTGCCAGCAGCTTTAGTGGGACAGGGTCGTACGAGCAGTACTTC
TRBV5-1	few	TRBD2	TRBJ2-7	14	CASRISGGAREQYF	TGCGCCAGCCGGATTAGCGGGGGGGCTCGCGAGCAGTACTTC
TRBV7-8	NA	TRBD1	TRBJ1-5	17	CASSLYGRGAGTQPQHF	TGTGCCAGCAGCTTATACGGCAGGGGGGCGGGGACTCAGCCCCAGCATTTT
TRBV28	NA	NA	TRBJ1-2	12	CASSVQGVGYTF	TGTGCCAGCAGTGTACAGGGAGTTGGCTACACCTTC
TRBV2	NA	NA	TRBJ1-3	13	CATGGGSGNTIYF	TGTGCCACCGGGGGGGGCTCTGGAAACACCATATATTTT
TRBV19	NA	NA	TRBJ2-1	15	CASSIGSISYNEQFF	TGTGCCAGTAGTATCGGGAGTATCTCCTACAATGAGCAGTTCTTC
TRBV9	once	TRBD1	TRBJ1-2	15	CASSVAEGAYYGYTF	TGTGCCAGCAGCGTAGCAGAGGGGGCCTACTATGGCTACACCTTC
TRBV5-1	NA	NA	TRBJ1-6	15	CASSVTGIVNSPLHF	TGCGCCAGCAGTGTAACAGGGATTGTAAATTCACCCCTCCACTTT
TRBV5-1	NA	TRBD1	TRBJ2-1	17	CASTAELGQGMRNEQFF	TGCGCCAGCACCGCCGAGTTGGGACAGGGTATGCGGAATGAGCAGTTCTTC
TRBV5-1	NA	TRBD1	TRBJ1-1	15	CASSILGQGNTEAFF	TGCGCCAGCAGCATACTGGGACAGGGAAACACTGAAGCTTTCTTT
TRBV7-9	NA	NA	TRBJ1-6	15	CASSSLGGQDSPLHF	TGTGCCAGCAGCTCGTTGGGGGGGCAGGATTCACCCCTCCACTTT
TRBV7-3	NA	TRBD2	TRBJ2-3	14	CASSLNLAADTQYF	TGTGCCAGCAGCTTAAACCTAGCGGCAGATACGCAGTATTTT
TRBV2	NA	NA	TRBJ1-2	12	CASSELDYGYTF	TGTGCCAGCAGTGAACTTGACTATGGCTACACCTTC
TRBV7-3	NA	TRBD2	TRBJ2-5	17	CASSLGVSGGEGETQYF	TGTGCCAGCAGCTTAGGGGTTAGCGGGGGTGAAGGAGAGACCCAGTACTTC
TRBV3-1/TRBV3-2	few	NA	TRBJ1-1	14	CASSPHDRNTEAFF	TGTGCCAGCAGCCCCCACGACAGGAACACTGAAGCTTTCTTT
TRBV5-4	NA	TRBD1	TRBJ1-6	14	CASSRDRAGSPLHF	TGTGCCAGCAGCCGGGACAGGGCTGGATCACCCCTCCACTTT
TRBV15	NA	NA	TRBJ2-2	14	CATSRGGGTGELFF	TGTGCCACCAGCAGAGGCGGCGGCACCGGGGAGCTGTTTTTT
TRBV3-1/TRBV3-2	NA	NA	TRBJ1-2	11	CAVSGAYGYTF	TGTGCCGTCAGCGGTGCCTATGGCTACACCTTC
TRBV6-1	NA	NA	TRBJ1-5	15	CASSEVFAGNQPQHF	TGTGCCAGCAGTGAAGTATTCGCGGGCAATCAGCCCCAGCATTTT
TRBV28	NA	NA	TRBJ1-2	16	CASSERPGGGAEGYTF	TGTGCCAGCAGTGAGCGACCCGGCGGGGGGGCTGAGGGCTACACCTTC